Sequencing of this T cell receptor (beta chain) was carried out in a study of blood T cell repertoires in COVID-19. Overall study context: The United States, Italy and Spain supplied acute and convalescent COVID-19 samples. T cells, B-cell-depleted T cells, or PBMCs provided the cDNA or gDNA that served as material.

Per the study methods: Reference gene primers were amplified, and this amplification served to estimate nucleated cell counts. Assay: immunoSEQ multiplex PCR; the TCRdb copy retains only in-frame clones and omits some. Clone size and the V and J calls come from that table; the DNA yielded D and trimming. The data show around 200,000 clones, with approximately 87% seen just once and roughly 6.4% held by the top ten. This clonotype was obtained from a man aged 60-69 years who had recovered from COVID-19. Material: peripheral blood.

CDR3 protein: CASGPSGVHNEQFF. Here the CDR3 DNA reads TGTGCTAGTGGCCCTAGCGGTGTACATAATGAGCAGTTCTTC. The genes are TRBV12-5 and TRBJ2-1, with TRBD2 identical over 7 bases. With V trimmed by 6 bases and J by 7 bases, 9 bases remained unmatched. CDR3 length: 14 amino acids. From germline, CDR1 is LGHNT and CDR2 FRNRAP.